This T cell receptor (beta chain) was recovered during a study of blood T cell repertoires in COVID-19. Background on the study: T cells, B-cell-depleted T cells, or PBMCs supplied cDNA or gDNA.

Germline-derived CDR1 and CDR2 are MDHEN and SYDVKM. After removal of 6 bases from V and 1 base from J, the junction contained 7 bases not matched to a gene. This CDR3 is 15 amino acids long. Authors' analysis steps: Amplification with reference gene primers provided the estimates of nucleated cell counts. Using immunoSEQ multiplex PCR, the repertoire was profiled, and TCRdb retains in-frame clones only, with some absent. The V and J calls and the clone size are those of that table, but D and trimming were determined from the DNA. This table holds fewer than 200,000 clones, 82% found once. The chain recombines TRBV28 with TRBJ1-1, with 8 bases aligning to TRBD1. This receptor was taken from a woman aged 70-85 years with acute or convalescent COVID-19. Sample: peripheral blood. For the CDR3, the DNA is TGTGCCAGCAGCTACCAGGGGGCCCGGAACACTGAAGCTTTCTTT. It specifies CASSYQGARNTEAFF.